This T cell receptor (beta chain) was documented in a study of identical twins. Per the germline V gene, CDR1 is LGHDT and CDR2 is YNNKEL (reference sequence). V shed 6 bases, J shed 7 bases, and the junction held 3 bases outside the gene matches. CDR3 length equals 14 residues. This clonotype was observed many times. What it binds is unknown. Study conclusions and caveats: Instead of following the same donors, the conclusions were based on cross-sectional statistical analysis. The study found that models underestimated out-of-frame TCR alpha sharing in monozygotic twins.

Each CDR3 protein is one row after TCRdb ran MiXCR on the 5' RACE reads. The sample shows approximately 600,000 distinct CDR3 sequences, around 7.5% of them seen only once. These data also featured in a second study, about yellow fever vaccine responses in identical twins.

This TCR was recovered from a woman between 18 and 29 years old in good health. The sample taken for sequencing was PBMCs. The chain joins TRBV3-1 to TRBJ1-6, with TRBD1 matching 10 bases. The CDR3 reads CASSLGQGNSPLHF. The CDR3 region has the DNA TGTGCCAGCAGTTTGGGACAGGGGAATTCACCCCTCCACTTT.